A single sample is the source of the 30 T cell receptor beta chains below, sequenced in a study of response to subunit inactivated influenza vaccine. TCRdb analysed the RT-PCR reads with MiXCR anew, one entry per CDR3 protein. The profile covers 530,000 or so distinct CDR3 sequences, with 12% appearing a single time and roughly a tenth taken by the ten largest. Sequenced here: PBMCs from blood, sampled on the day of vaccination. The source is a man aged 50 or older who received an inactivated influenza vaccine.

This chain connects TRBV7-9 to TRBJ2-7, with D unclear. CDR3 size: 14 residues. Germline CDR1 is SEHNR and CDR2 is FQNEAQ (reference sequence). With 5 bases removed from V and 1 base from J, the gap between germline ends came to 12 bases. The CDR3 nucleotides read TGTGCCAGCAGCCCACGGTCTGAGTCCTACGAGCAGTACTTC. Translating gives CASSPRSESYEQYF.

This clonotype has only a few counts. V is TRBV25-1 and J is TRBJ2-3, with D unclear. The V end was cut by 1 base, the J end by 1 base, with 12 bases between. CDR1 and CDR2 from the germline V gene are MGHDK and SYGVNS. The CDR3 has 16 amino acids. In DNA, the CDR3 is TGTGCCAGCAGTGAATCGGGCAGGCCCCGCACAGATACGCAGTATTTT. It codes for CASSESGRPRTDTQYF.

This clonotype came up a few times. CDR3 sequence: CASSPRTGRGYEQYF. CDR3 sequence (DNA): TGTGCCAGCAGCCCGCGGACAGGGAGGGGCTACGAGCAGTACTTC. The chain links TRBV7-9 to TRBJ2-7, with D possibly being TRBD1 (8 bases). In germline, CDR1 is SEHNR, CDR2 FQNEAQ (reference sequence). Between the trimmed V and J ends, which lost 5 bases and 3 bases, there was a span of 17 bases. The CDR3 length is 15 residues.

In its sample, this clonotype was seen a few times. The CDR3 region is CASSLGPSSTGELFF. Here the CDR3 DNA reads TGTGCCAGCAGCTTGGGCCCTTCGAGCACCGGGGAGCTGTTTTTT. J is TRBJ2-2 and V is TRBV5-5; no definite D call. The germline CDR1 and CDR2 sequences are SGHKS and YYEKEE (reference sequence). V lost 0 bases, J lost 4 bases, and 10 bases lay in between. The CDR3 is made up of 15 amino acids.

In its sample, this clonotype was seen a few times. The chain recombines TRBV5-1 with TRBJ2-7; D could derive from TRBD1 or TRBD2 (5 bases each). Germline V gives CDR1 SGHRS, CDR2 YFSETQ. The CDR3 covers 14 residues. The V gene lost 6 bases and the J gene lost 7 bases, with 20 bases spanning the gap. The CDR3 bases are TGCGCCAGCACCCCAGTGGGGGTAGCCCGGGAGCAGTACTTC. This translates into CASTPVGVAREQYF. The entire variable domain, with the rest obtained from reference TRBV5-1 and TRBJ2-7, is as follows: KAGVTQTPRYLIKTRGQQVTLSCSPISGHRSVSWYQQTPGQGLQFLFEYFSETQRNKGNFPGRFSGRQFSNSRSEMNVSTLELGDSALYLCASTPVGVAREQYFGPGTRLTVT.

This clonotype appeared a few times. The J gene is TRBJ1-6, the V gene TRBV12-3 or TRBV12-4; unclear D gene. This CDR3 has 13 amino acids. The V gene lost 3 bases and the J gene lost 10 bases, with 10 bases spanning the gap. This chain's CDR3 is CASSFLANSPLHF. CDR3 DNA: TGTGCCAGCAGTTTCCTAGCGAACTCACCCCTCCACTTT.

This clonotype has a handful of counts. The CDR3 region is CASSLLARGDEQFF. In DNA, the CDR3 is TGTGCCAGCAGCCTATTGGCTCGTGGGGATGAGCAGTTCTTC. V and J are TRBV7-9 and TRBJ2-1; D unresolved. Trimming took off 5 bases at V and 8 bases at J, with 16 bases between the two ends. This CDR3 spans 14 amino acids. Germline values: CDR1 SEHNR, CDR2 FQNEAQ (reference sequence).

The chain uses TRBV12-3 or TRBV12-4 and TRBJ2-3; no clear D. This CDR3 has 13 residues. V gave up 7 bases and J gave up 2 bases, with 10 bases separating them. Here the CDR3 reads CASKGQNTDTQYF. The CDR3 DNA follows: TGTGCCAGCAAAGGGCAGAACACAGATACGCAGTATTTT.

This clonotype was observed a few times. The CDR3 coding sequence is TGTGCCAGCAGTCTTACGGGACCTGGGGCCAACGTCCTGACTTTC. It yields the protein CASSLTGPGANVLTF. The V gene is TRBV12-3 or TRBV12-4, the J gene TRBJ2-6, with D perhaps being TRBD1 or TRBD2 (5 bases each). The V end lost 5 bases, the J end lost 2 bases, and 10 bases lay between the germline ends. The CDR3 has 15 residues.

The J gene is TRBJ2-1, the V gene TRBV24-1; TRBD1 matches at 8 bases. J was trimmed by 9 bases and V by 3 bases; bases with no gene match: 12. The germline gives CDR1 KGHDR, CDR2 SFDVKD. This CDR3 contains 16 residues. Here the CDR3 reads CATSDPAGQVRGEQFF. CDR3 DNA: TGTGCCACCAGTGATCCTGCGGGACAGGTGAGGGGTGAGCAGTTCTTC.

The table lists this clonotype with a few counts. The chain carries TRBV11-2 and TRBJ2-2; possibly TRBD1 for D (6 bases). The CDR3 consists of 15 residues. Trimming pared 5 bases from V and 6 bases from J, leaving 16 bases between. The germline CDR1 and CDR2 sequences are SGHAT and FQNNGV. The DNA of the CDR3 is TGTGCCAGCAGCAACAGGGTCAGAAGACCCGGGGAGCTGTTTTTT. Its translation: CASSNRVRRPGELFF.

J is TRBJ1-2 and V is TRBV12-3 or TRBV12-4; D is uncertain. The CDR3 is made up of 13 amino acids. V was trimmed by 3 bases and J by 1 base, leaving 6 bases between them. Here the CDR3 reads CASSFQLNYGYTF. CDR3 nucleotide sequence: TGTGCCAGCAGTTTTCAGCTTAACTATGGCTACACCTTC.

This clonotype was counted only a few times. V usage is TRBV20-1 and J usage is TRBJ2-7; 12 nucleotides agree with TRBD2. Per the germline V gene, CDR1 is DFQATT and CDR2 is SNEGSKA (reference sequence). Germline trimming cut 3 bases from V and 7 bases from J; bases unmatched to any gene: 7. The CDR3 has 14 residues. CDR3 in amino acids: CSARNLAGGWEQYF. The CDR3 DNA reads TGCAGTGCTAGGAATCTAGCGGGAGGGTGGGAGCAGTACTTC.

The rearrangement links TRBV27 to TRBJ2-1, with 12 positions matching TRBD2. Germline CDR1 reads MNHEY; CDR2 reads SMNVEV (reference sequence). The CDR3 covers 16 residues. The J segment lost 6 bases and the V segment lost 6 bases, leaving 9 bases of the junction unmatched. This chain's CDR3 is CASRHDLAGGPNEQFF. The DNA of the CDR3 is TGTGCCAGCAGACACGACCTAGCGGGAGGGCCCAATGAGCAGTTCTTC.

The rearrangement links TRBV6-1 to TRBJ1-1; TRBD1 matches at 10 bases. Germline lookup yields CDR1 MNHNS and CDR2 SASEGT. The CDR3 has 14 amino acids. V trimming: 3 bases; J trimming: 4 bases; junction bases outside the gene matches: 2. CDR3 sequence reads: CASSDWTGGTEAFF. Written as DNA, the CDR3 is TGTGCCAGCAGTGATTGGACAGGGGGCACTGAAGCTTTCTTT.

This clonotype was recorded at least ten times. The chain combines TRBV20-1 with TRBJ1-1; the D gene is possibly TRBD1 (5 bases). Germline CDR1 reads DFQATT; CDR2 reads SNEGSKA (reference sequence). This CDR3 is built from 14 residues. V was shortened by 6 bases and J by 1 base, with 15 bases between the two germline ends. This chain's CDR3 is CSAIRDSANTEAFF. CDR3 DNA: TGCAGTGCCATAAGGGACTCCGCGAACACTGAAGCTTTCTTT.

This sequence joins TRBV6-5 and TRBJ2-5; TRBD2 matches 8 bases. With 0 bases clipped from V and 5 bases from J, the junction kept 5 bases outside the gene matches. This CDR3 spans 15 amino acids. The germline V gene has CDR1 MNHEY and CDR2 SVGAGI. Written as DNA, the CDR3 is TGTGCCAGCAGTTACTCGATAGCGGGAACTGAGACCCAGTACTTC. Protein product: CASSYSIAGTETQYF.

The rearrangement joins TRBV7-2 to TRBJ2-7; D is undetermined. The CDR3 length is 14 residues. CDR1 and CDR2 (germline): SGHTA, FQGNSA. Trimming stripped 2 bases from V and 7 bases from J, with 15 bases between. In DNA, the CDR3 is TGTGCCAGCAGCTTAAGCCTTAAGGATACTGAGCAGTACTTC. It codes for CASSLSLKDTEQYF.

The V gene is TRBV12-3 or TRBV12-4, the J gene TRBJ1-3; tentatively, D is TRBD1 (5 bases). Trimming cost V 2 bases and J 3 bases, with 11 bases left between them. The CDR3 runs to 15 residues. The CDR3 nucleotides read TGTGCCAGCAGTTTACTGGGGGTGGTTGGAAACACCATATATTTT. Translating gives CASSLLGVVGNTIYF.

This clonotype was counted at least ten times. The chain links TRBV20-1 to TRBJ2-1; perhaps TRBD2 as D (6 bases). V lost 0 bases to trimming and J lost 7 bases, with 7 bases between them. Per germline, CDR1 DFQATT and CDR2 SNEGSKA (reference sequence). The CDR3 has 12 amino acids. The CDR3 DNA reads as TGCAGTGCTAGAGATCGGGGGAATGAGCAGTTCTTC. Translating it yields CSARDRGNEQFF.

This clonotype was detected a few times. The chain couples TRBV12-3 or TRBV12-4 to TRBJ2-5; tentatively, D is TRBD1 (6 bases). V gave up 6 bases and J gave up 1 base, with 9 bases separating them. The CDR3 consists of 13 residues. The CDR3, as DNA: TGTGCCAGCAGGAGGGACACCCAAGAGACCCAGTACTTC. Encoded protein: CASRRDTQETQYF.

In its sample, this clonotype was seen many times. This rearrangement joins TRBV5-5 to TRBJ2-2, with unresolved D. Trimming stripped 1 base from V and 2 bases from J, with 15 bases between. The CDR3 extends over 17 amino acids. The germline gives CDR1 SGHKS, CDR2 YYEKEE (reference sequence). CDR3 sequence (DNA): TGTGCCAGCAGCTTGCGCAGACTCCAGCACAACACCGGGGAGCTGTTTTTT. Translating it yields CASSLRRLQHNTGELFF. Full variable domain (outside the CDR3, taken from reference TRBV5-5 and TRBJ2-2): DAGVTQSPTHLIKTRGQQVTLRCSPISGHKSVSWYQQVLGQGPQFIFQYYEKEERGRGNFPDRFSARQFPNYSSELNVNALLLGDSALYLCASSLRRLQHNTGELFFGEGSRLTVL.

The sample holds a few counts of this clonotype. The chain joins TRBV28 to TRBJ2-2; D call uncertain. CDR3 length equals 14 residues. The V and J ends lost 5 bases and 5 bases respectively, with 12 bases between them. Germline loops: CDR1 MDHEN, CDR2 SYDVKM. CDR3 sequence reads: CASSELTKTGELFF. The CDR3, as DNA: TGTGCCAGCAGTGAATTAACAAAAACCGGGGAGCTGTTTTTT.

This rearrangement joins TRBV5-1 to TRBJ2-3, with 9 bases lining up with TRBD1. V was pared by 4 bases and J by 2 bases, with 8 bases of the junction left unmatched. The germline gives CDR1 SGHRS, CDR2 YFSETQ. This CDR3 is 16 amino acids long. CDR3 coding DNA: TGCGCCAGCAGCACGGGGACAGGGTCCCTCACAGATACGCAGTATTTT. Amino acid sequence: CASSTGTGSLTDTQYF.

This chain joins TRBV9 and TRBJ1-6, with D unclear. Germline-derived CDR1 and CDR2 are SGDLS and YYNGEE. This CDR3 is 15 amino acids long. Between the trimmed V and J ends, which lost 4 bases and 8 bases, there was a span of 16 bases. The CDR3 DNA is TGTGCCAGCAGCCCTCGGTGGGTGCCAGATTCACCCCTCCACTTT. Its protein is CASSPRWVPDSPLHF. Full variable domain (missing parts from reference TRBV9 and TRBJ1-6): DSGVTQTPKHLITATGQRVTLRCSPRSGDLSVYWYQQSLDQGLQFLIQYYNGEERAKGNILERFSAQQFPDLHSELNLSSLELGDSALYFCASSPRWVPDSPLHFGNGTRLTVT.

The sample holds many counts of this clonotype. J is TRBJ2-7 and V is TRBV28; D is perhaps TRBD2 (7 bases). Trimming stripped 7 bases from V and 4 bases from J, with 17 bases between. Germline V gene sequence: CDR1 MDHEN, CDR2 SYDVKM. The CDR3 covers 14 residues. CDR3 amino acids: CASNLEGGTYEQYF. CDR3 coding DNA: TGTGCCAGCAATTTGGAGGGGGGGACATACGAGCAGTACTTC.

J is TRBJ2-1 and V is TRBV10-1, with 10 bases matching TRBD2. This CDR3 is built from 18 residues. CDR1 is WNHNN, CDR2 SYGVQD, per germline (reference sequence). V dropped 7 bases and J dropped 0; count of bases not matched to a gene: 12. The CDR3 loop is CASNPPGLASSSYNEQFF. In nucleotides, the CDR3 is TGCGCCAGCAACCCCCCGGGACTAGCGTCGAGCTCCTACAATGAGCAGTTCTTC.

This chain uses TRBV11-2 with TRBJ2-7, with 8 bases that match TRBD2. The CDR3 is 16 amino acids. V shed 0 bases, J shed 2 bases, and the junction held 6 bases outside the gene matches. Per the germline V gene, CDR1 is SGHAT and CDR2 is FQNNGV. The CDR3 DNA sequence: TGTGCCAGCAGCTTAGATCGGGAGCGGGGGACCTACGAGCAGTACTTC. It encodes CASSLDRERGTYEQYF.

Only a few counts were recorded for this clonotype. This chain uses TRBV20-1 with TRBJ2-1; no clear D gene. V lost 6 bases and J 7 bases, leaving 7 bases between the germline ends. The CDR3 covers 10 residues. Germline CDR1 DFQATT, CDR2 SNEGSKA (reference sequence). CDR3 bases: TGCAGTGCGGAAGTAAATGAGCAGTTCTTC. This codes for CSAEVNEQFF.

This clonotype was counted only a few times. The chain recombines TRBV4-2 with TRBJ2-5; 9 nucleotides agree with TRBD1. This CDR3 contains 16 residues. Unmatched junction bases numbered 7, after V lost 0 bases and J lost 5 bases. Germline V CDR1 and CDR2: LGHNA, YNFKEQ. CDR3 sequence (DNA): TGTGCCAGCAGCCAAGATCCGGGACAGGGAGGGGAGACCCAGTACTTC. This encodes CASSQDPGQGGETQYF.